This TCR beta chain derives from a study of T cells in Graves' hyperthyroidism and ophthalmopathy. Whole-study findings and limits: The model forecast ophthalmopathy, anticipating it by a median approximately 6.2 months before onset. Most thyroid clonotypes expanded above 0.001 appeared in blood too.

Germline V gene data show CDR1 as SNHLY and CDR2 as FYNNEI. Trimming shortened V by 2 bases and J by 5 bases, and 11 bases separated the two germline ends. This CDR3 spans 14 amino acids. This clonotype has only a few counts. The antigen remains undetermined. RNA transcripts provided the source from which TCR beta CDR3 regions were amplified. Using the HTBI primer set, a first-round RT-PCR was run on the TCR CDR3. One entry per CDR3 protein, called by TCRdb with MiXCR from the multiplex PCR reads. This sample has roughly 300,000 distinct CDR3 sequences; around a sixth occur once, and the top ten carry around 47%.

The V gene is TRBV2, the J gene TRBJ2-3, with a tentative D call TRBD1 (5 bases). The material sequenced was blood. This TCR was recovered from a woman between 45 and 65 years old with Graves' hyperthyroidism. The CDR3 sequence: CASSESQGEDTQYF. As DNA, the CDR3 is TGTGCCAGCAGTGAATCGCAGGGCGAAGATACGCAGTATTTT.